These T cell receptor beta chains were read from a single sample in a study of T-cell memory formation after mild COVID-19. TCRdb recomputed calls from the 5' RACE reads with MiXCR, one row per CDR3 protein. The sample has 170,000 or so distinct CDR3 sequences; about 20% are singletons. The sample taken for sequencing was PBMCs or a T cell subset sorted from them (not recorded which). The receptors were sampled from an adult woman who had mild COVID-19 (a few samples of this study predate the infection). Cell type and time point are not known. Each CDR3 is given without its conserved first and last residue. Fields, in order: J gene, D gene, V gene, clone size, CDR3 protein. The D gene is left open where the match is weak. A clone size is listed for some rows: how often the clone was seen (once, few, many), or a class if it is expanded.

>TRBJ2-1|TRBD2|TRBV5-6|.
ASSLAGRGAYNEQF
>TRBJ2-3|.|TRBV6-5|few
ASSYRGADTQY
>TRBJ2-3|.|TRBV24-1|.
ATSEGITQY
>TRBJ2-3|TRBD1|TRBV10-3|few
AISGVQGAPDTQY
>TRBJ1-1|.|TRBV6-5|.
ASNYKGGPHEAF
>TRBJ1-1|.|TRBV4-2|few
ASSTPGGWANTEAF
>TRBJ2-3|TRBD2|TRBV6-4|few
ASSLSGGSGDTQY
>TRBJ2-7|.|TRBV12-3/TRBV12-4|few
ASSFGQGRTYEQY
>TRBJ1-1|TRBD1|TRBV5-1|.
ASSWGTGDTEAF
>TRBJ2-1|TRBD1|TRBV14|.
ASSRDRGKNEQF
>TRBJ2-2|TRBD1|TRBV29-1|few
SVEQGANTGELF
>TRBJ2-1|.|TRBV7-3|few
ASSLRGGPYSYNEQF